The next 9 T cell receptor beta chains were all read from a single sample in a study of tumor-infiltrating lymphocytes in primary liver carcinoma. Total RNA (around 500 ng) served as template for TCR beta cDNA synthesis primed by a constant-region primer. What produced the TCR beta libraries was three nested multiplex PCR rounds using slightly modified ARM-PCR. The first two PCR rounds, around 10 cycles each, used TRBV1-TRBV30 forward primers and a C-beta reverse primer. MiXCR, applied by TCRdb to the multiplex PCR reads, yields one record per CDR3 protein. The sample contains about 29,000 distinct CDR3 sequences, approximately 80% of which appear only once. Taking about 17-32 mg of unsorted bulk tissue, the authors co-extracted RNA and DNA. The sample consisted of liver tumor tissue from sampling region 5. Subset described: tumor region T5, tumor centre. These receptors were taken from a middle-aged man with primary liver carcinoma and hepatitis B virus infection.

The V gene is TRBV6-1, the J gene TRBJ2-7, with D perhaps assigned TRBD1 or TRBD2 (6 bases each). The germline CDR1 and CDR2 sequences are MNHNS and SASEGT. V was pared by 6 bases and J by 0 bases, with 15 bases between. The CDR3 is 15 residues long. CDR3 sequence (DNA): TGTGCCAGCAGGATCGGGGGCAGTAGCTCCTACGAGCAGTACTTC. It encodes CASRIGGSSSYEQYF.

This clonotype has more than one count but fewer than ten. An end of the junction differs from the germline gene, which may be a read error. The rearrangement uses TRBV5-1 and TRBJ1-1, with D possibly TRBD1 on 6 matching bases. This CDR3 is built from 13 residues. The germline V gene encodes CDR1 SGHRS and CDR2 YFSETQ. CDR3 sequence (DNA): TGCACCAGCAGCGTAACTGAGGGGGGCTGGGCTTTCTTT. Encoded protein: CTSSVTEGGWAFF.

J is TRBJ2-1 and V is TRBV11-2; D gene uncertain. The CDR3 covers 14 residues. From germline, CDR1 is SGHAT and CDR2 FQNNGV. This CDR3 reads CVGSLYRLVSEQFF. DNA of the CDR3: TGTGTTGGCAGCCTATACCGGCTAGTTAGTGAGCAGTTCTTC.

The genes are TRBV11-2 and TRBJ2-7; D call uncertain. The CDR3 spans 13 residues. V was clipped by 6 bases and J by 2 bases, with 11 bases between them. Germline CDR1 is SGHAT and CDR2 is FQNNGV. CDR3 sequence: CASRAPITYEQYF. The CDR3 bases are TGTGCCAGCAGAGCACCGATAACCTACGAGCAGTACTTC.

This chain joins TRBV5-6 and TRBJ2-3; D uncertain. Per the germline V gene, CDR1 is SGHDT and CDR2 is YYEEEE. Trimming pared 4 bases from V and 0 bases from J, leaving 12 bases between. This CDR3 is 15 amino acids long. Here the CDR3 reads CASSLESVSTDTQYF. The DNA of the CDR3 is TGTGCCAGCAGCCTGGAGTCTGTGAGCACAGATACGCAGTATTTT.

This clonotype has just one count. No conserved phenylalanine or tryptophan ends this CDR3, so it is likely a read error. J is TRBJ2-7 and V is TRBV6-6; tentative D call: TRBD1 (6 bases). The germline V and J ends were trimmed by 0 bases and 7 bases, with 16 bases remaining between them. This CDR3 is built from 15 residues. Germline CDR1 and CDR2: MNHNY and SVGAGI (reference sequence). CDR3 sequence reads: CASSYSSRRGSEQYY. In nucleotides, the CDR3 is TGTGCCAGCAGTTACTCGAGTCGCAGGGGTAGTGAGCAGTACTAC.

The rearrangement uses TRBV20-1 and TRBJ2-1; D is perhaps TRBD1 or TRBD2 (5 bases each). The CDR3 extends over 15 amino acids. Germline V lookup: CDR1 DFQATT, CDR2 SNEGSKA (reference sequence). Deletions cut 2 bases from V and 5 bases from J, with 16 bases between. This chain's CDR3 is CSARKAAGRNNEQFF. As DNA, the CDR3 is TGCAGTGCTAGAAAGGCGGCAGGGAGAAACAATGAGCAGTTCTTC.

To note about this clonotype: One junction end disagrees with the germline gene, perhaps due to a read error. The chain recombines TRBV4-2 with TRBJ1-1, with 8 bases identical to TRBD1. From germline, CDR1 is LGHNA and CDR2 YNFKEQ. This CDR3 is 17 amino acids long. DNA for the CDR3: TGTGCCAGGAGCCAAGAGCACGGACAGGGTTTTTGGACTGTAGCTTTCTTT. Encoded protein: CARSQEHGQGFWTVAFF.

As to this clonotype: Sequence at one end of the junction differs from germline and may be a read error. This sequence joins TRBV11-2 and TRBJ2-1; D might be TRBD2 (6 bases). This CDR3 is 15 amino acids long. Germline CDR1 SGHAT, CDR2 FQNNGV. CDR3 DNA: TGTGCAAGCAGCTTGAATAGTGGGGGGTACGATGAGCAGTTCTTC. This encodes CASSLNSGGYDEQFF.